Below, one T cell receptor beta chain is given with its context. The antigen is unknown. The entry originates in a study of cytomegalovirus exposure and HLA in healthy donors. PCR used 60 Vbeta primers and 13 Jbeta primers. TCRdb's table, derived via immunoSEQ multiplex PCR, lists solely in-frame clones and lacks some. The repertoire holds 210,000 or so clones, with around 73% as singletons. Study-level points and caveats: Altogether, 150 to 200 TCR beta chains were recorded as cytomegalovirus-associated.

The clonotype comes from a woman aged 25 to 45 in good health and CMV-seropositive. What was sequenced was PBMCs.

CDR3 sequence (DNA): TGTGCCAGCAGTCGCTCTAGCGGGAGAGGCTACGAGCAGTACTTC. The encoded protein is CASSRSSGRGYEQYF. This sequence joins TRBV2 and TRBJ2-7, with 10 bases matching TRBD2. Germline assignment: CDR1 SNHLY and CDR2 FYNNEI. The CDR3 is 15 amino acids. V shed 5 bases, J shed 3 bases, and the junction held 7 bases outside the gene matches.